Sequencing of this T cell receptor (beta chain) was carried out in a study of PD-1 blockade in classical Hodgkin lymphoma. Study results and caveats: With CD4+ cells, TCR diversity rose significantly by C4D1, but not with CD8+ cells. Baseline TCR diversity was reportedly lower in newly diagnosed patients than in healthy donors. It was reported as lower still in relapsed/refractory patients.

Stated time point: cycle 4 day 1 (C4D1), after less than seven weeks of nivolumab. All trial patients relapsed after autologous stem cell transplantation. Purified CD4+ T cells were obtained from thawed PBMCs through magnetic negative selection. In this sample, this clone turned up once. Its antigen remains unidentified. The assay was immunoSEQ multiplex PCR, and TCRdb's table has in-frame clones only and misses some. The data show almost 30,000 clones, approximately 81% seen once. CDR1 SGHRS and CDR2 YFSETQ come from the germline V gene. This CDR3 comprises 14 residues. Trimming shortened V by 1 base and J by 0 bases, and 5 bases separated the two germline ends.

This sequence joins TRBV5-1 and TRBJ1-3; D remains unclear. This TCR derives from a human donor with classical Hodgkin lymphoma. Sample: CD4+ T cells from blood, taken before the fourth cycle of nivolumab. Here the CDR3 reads CASSLMDSGNTIYF. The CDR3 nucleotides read TGCGCCAGCAGCTTGATGGACTCTGGAAACACCATATATTTT. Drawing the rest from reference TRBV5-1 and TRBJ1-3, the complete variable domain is KAGVTQTPRYLIKTRGQQVTLSCSPISGHRSVSWYQQTPGQGLQFLFEYFSETQRNKGNFPGRFSGRQFSNSRSEMNVSTLELGDSALYLCASSLMDSGNTIYFGEGSWLTVV.